These T cell receptor beta chains were read from a single sample in a study of CD8 T cells in ankylosing spondylitis. TCRdb reprocessed the 5' RACE reads via MiXCR and lists one record per CDR3 protein. The sample lists 150,000 to 200,000 distinct CDR3 sequences, 18% seen once, with roughly 4% in the top ten. Specimen: blood, either unsorted or a sorted T cell fraction (not recorded which). The receptors here all came from a male donor aged 10-29 years with ankylosing spondylitis or in good health (not recorded which). CDR3s include the opening cysteine and the closing phenylalanine or tryptophan. A D gene is named only where the DNA matches it firmly. Size tells how often a clone was seen (once, few, many) or the class of an expanded clone, and some rows leave it out.

d_gene,v_gene,abundance,j_gene,CDR3aa,CDR3nt
-,TRBV7-2,-,TRBJ2-7,CASSLESVSYEQYF,TGTGCCAGCAGCTTAGAGTCTGTTTCCTACGAGCAGTACTTC
TRBD1,TRBV9,many,TRBJ2-3,CASSVYGTDTDTQYF,TGTGCCAGCAGCGTTTACGGGACAGACACAGATACGCAGTATTTT
-,TRBV7-9,many,TRBJ2-3,CASSRPFTDTQYF,TGTGCCAGCAGCCGCCCCTTCACAGATACGCAGTATTTT
-,TRBV7-2,many,TRBJ2-1,CASSLSGSDEQFF,TGTGCCAGCAGCCTCAGTGGTAGCGATGAGCAGTTCTTC
-,TRBV12-3/TRBV12-4,many,TRBJ2-3,CATPPRERSTDTQYF,TGTGCCACCCCTCCCCGGGAGAGAAGCACAGATACGCAGTATTTT
-,TRBV27,many,TRBJ2-2,CASRIEGSGELFF,TGTGCCAGTCGAATCGAGGGGTCCGGGGAGCTGTTTTTT
-,TRBV2,few,TRBJ2-1,CASSTLPGYNEQFF,TGTGCCAGCAGTACACTCCCCGGCTACAATGAGCAGTTCTTC
-,TRBV11-1,many,TRBJ2-1,CASSLVGREQFF,TGTGCCAGCAGCTTAGTGGGGCGAGAGCAGTTCTTC
-,TRBV7-8,many,TRBJ2-1,CASSSYGGMNEQFF,TGTGCCAGCAGCTCCTATGGAGGGATGAATGAGCAGTTCTTC
-,TRBV20-1,many,TRBJ2-5,CSAIQGWGETQYF,TGCAGTGCTATACAGGGTTGGGGGGAGACCCAGTACTTC
TRBD2,TRBV2,many,TRBJ2-1,CASSEGRLAGVPNEQFF,TGTGCCAGCAGTGAAGGCCGCCTGGCGGGAGTTCCCAATGAGCAGTTCTTC
-,TRBV5-1,many,TRBJ2-1,CASSLQGTSYNEQFF,TGCGCCAGCAGCTTGCAGGGGACCTCCTACAATGAGCAGTTCTTC
TRBD2,TRBV5-1,-,TRBJ2-3,CASSPTTSGRTDTQYF,TGCGCCAGCAGCCCTACGACTAGCGGGAGGACAGATACGCAGTATTTT
TRBD1,TRBV5-5,many,TRBJ1-5,CASSPSGTGGNQPQHF,TGTGCCAGCAGCCCGAGCGGGACAGGGGGCAATCAGCCCCAGCATTTT
TRBD2,TRBV24-1,-,TRBJ2-4,CATAAGTGNIQYF,TGTGCGACAGCAGCGGGAACGGGAAACATTCAGTACTTC
-,TRBV20-1,many,TRBJ1-3,CSARDPGRLSGNTIYF,TGCAGTGCTAGAGATCCGGGACGGCTCTCTGGAAACACCATATATTTT
-,TRBV5-1,many,TRBJ1-2,CASSLEPTGRYGYTF,TGCGCCAGCAGCTTGGAACCTACGGGGAGATATGGCTACACCTTC
TRBD1,TRBV5-1,many,TRBJ1-1,CASSYGQGGEAFF,TGCGCCAGCAGCTATGGACAGGGCGGTGAAGCTTTCTTT
TRBD1,TRBV5-1,many,TRBJ1-2,CASSFEGTDYGYTF,TGCGCCAGCAGCTTCGAGGGGACAGATTATGGCTACACCTTC
-,TRBV15,many,TRBJ2-3,CATSRAHSPQDTQYF,TGTGCCACCAGCAGAGCCCACTCCCCCCAAGATACGCAGTATTTT
-,TRBV7-8,many,TRBJ2-3,CASSLALSGGTDTQYF,TGTGCCAGCAGCTTAGCTCTTTCGGGCGGCACAGATACGCAGTATTTT
-,TRBV6-2/TRBV6-3,many,TRBJ2-7,CASRPGPNEQYF,TGTGCCAGCAGACCGGGACCGAACGAGCAGTACTTC
-,TRBV19,many,TRBJ1-3,CASSISGYNTIYF,TGTGCCAGTAGTATATCTGGGTACAACACCATATATTTT
-,TRBV20-1,-,TRBJ2-5,CSARDTPRETQYF,TGCAGTGCTAGGGACACACCGCGTGAGACCCAGTACTTC
-,TRBV5-1,many,TRBJ1-1,CASGGHSGTEAFF,TGCGCCAGTGGCGGACACTCGGGCACTGAAGCTTTCTTT
TRBD2,TRBV12-3/TRBV12-4,many,TRBJ2-2,CASRWGLKNTGELFF,TGTGCCAGCAGGTGGGGACTAAAGAACACCGGGGAGCTGTTTTTT
-,TRBV12-3/TRBV12-4,many,TRBJ1-1,CASSLSMNTEAFF,TGTGCCAGCAGTTTATCTATGAACACTGAAGCTTTCTTT
-,TRBV27,many,TRBJ2-3,CASRTTPSDTQYF,TGTGCCAGCAGGACCACACCGAGCGATACGCAGTATTTT
TRBD1,TRBV5-5,many,TRBJ1-1,CASSSRDREYEAFF,TGTGCCAGCAGCTCCCGGGACAGAGAGTATGAAGCTTTCTTT
TRBD1,TRBV20-1,-,TRBJ2-5,CSADSGTAPQETQYF,TGCAGTGCTGATTCCGGGACAGCTCCCCAAGAGACCCAGTACTTC
-,TRBV29-1,many,TRBJ2-1,CSVEEGIRRQRQQFF,TGCAGCGTTGAAGAGGGCATACGTAGGCAACGGCAGCAGTTCTTC
TRBD2,TRBV25-1,many,TRBJ2-1,CATAVKGLGRAPNNEQFF,TGTGCCACAGCAGTGAAGGGCCTTGGGAGGGCGCCGAACAATGAGCAGTTCTTC
-,TRBV28,many,TRBJ2-7,CATHPGAEATYEQYF,TGTGCAACTCACCCGGGGGCTGAGGCAACCTACGAGCAGTACTTC
-,TRBV18,many,TRBJ2-5,CASSPPTQETQYF,TGTGCCAGCTCACCACCCACGCAAGAGACCCAGTACTTC
-,TRBV5-1,many,TRBJ2-1,CASSQSGLNEQFF,TGCGCCAGCAGCCAAAGTGGTCTTAATGAGCAGTTCTTC
-,TRBV5-1,-,TRBJ2-5,CASSLVGIQETQYF,TGCGCCAGCAGCTTGGTGGGGATCCAAGAGACCCAGTACTTC
-,TRBV12-3/TRBV12-4,many,TRBJ2-7,CASSLDYEQYF,TGTGCCAGCAGTTTAGACTACGAGCAGTACTTC
-,TRBV10-3,many,TRBJ2-5,CAIVGYETQYF,TGTGCCATCGTTGGTTACGAGACCCAGTACTTC
-,TRBV7-7,many,TRBJ2-3,CASSPTHRWSTDTQYF,TGTGCCAGCAGCCCTACCCACCGTTGGAGCACAGATACGCAGTATTTT
TRBD1,TRBV20-1,many,TRBJ2-4,CSARPPRQGGDIQYF,TGCAGTGCTAGACCTCCGCGACAGGGGGGGGACATTCAGTACTTC
TRBD1,TRBV28,many,TRBJ2-7,CASTDRGHEQYF,TGTGCCAGCACTGACAGGGGCCACGAGCAGTACTTC